The 9 T cell receptor beta chains below all came from one sample that was sequenced in a study of OX40 agonist ivuxolimab in advanced cancers. The data were produced by immunoSEQ multiplex PCR, yet TCRdb's version contains in-frame clones alone and is incomplete. The data contain more than 85,000 clones, around 88% of them singletons. The input for sequencing was CD4+ or CD8+ T cells sorted from blood, taken in a trial of the OX40 agonist ivuxolimab. The receptors here all came from an adult with an advanced solid tumor such as melanoma, head and neck, liver or kidney cancer.

This clone was found once. The CDR3 sequence: CASSVTGTSVGTQYF. In nucleotides, the CDR3 is TGTGCCAGCAGCGTTACCGGGACCTCGGTAGGTACGCAGTATTTT. The gene calls are TRBV9 and TRBJ2-3, with D perhaps TRBD1 or TRBD2 (5 bases each). CDR1 and CDR2 (germline): SGDLS, YYNGEE. Trimming took off 2 bases at V and 8 bases at J, with 18 bases between the two ends. The CDR3 runs to 15 residues. The whole variable domain, remainder taken from reference TRBV9 and TRBJ2-3, is DSGVTQTPKHLITATGQRVTLRCSPRSGDLSVYWYQQSLDQGLQFLIQYYNGEERAKGNILERFSAQQFPDLHSELNLSSLELGDSALYFCASSVTGTSVGTQYFGPGTRLTVL.

V is TRBV5-6 and J is TRBJ2-3; weak D call: TRBD2 (5 bases). The CDR3 runs to 11 residues. Trimming took 5 bases from V and 9 from J, leaving 10 bases between them. CDR1 is SGHDT and CDR2 is YYEEEE in the germline V gene. CDR3 sequence reads: CASSGEHTQYF. The CDR3 region has the DNA TGTGCCAGCAGTGGGGAGCACACGCAGTATTTT.

This rearrangement joins TRBV7-9 to TRBJ1-3; D may be TRBD1 (6 bases). Trimming shortened V by 10 bases and J by 7 bases, and 11 bases separated the two germline ends. The CDR3 covers 11 residues. The germline CDR1 and CDR2 sequences are SEHNR and FQNEAQ (reference sequence). CDR3 sequence reads: CATRGGNTIYF. The CDR3 DNA reads as TGTGCCACCAGGGGCGGGAACACCATATATTTT.

The chain joins TRBV7-9 to TRBJ1-2, with D possibly TRBD1 on 6 matching bases. Trimming cost V 0 bases and J 0 bases, with 17 bases left between them. The V gene's germline CDR1 is SEHNR and CDR2 FQNEAQ (reference sequence). CDR3 length: 18 residues. CDR3 loop: CASSLAMTGATPNYGYTF. CDR3 bases: TGTGCCAGCAGCTTAGCAATGACAGGAGCCACTCCTAACTATGGCTACACCTTC.

This clone was picked up one time. The V and J genes are TRBV5-4 and TRBJ1-2, with D maybe TRBD1 (6 bases). The CDR3 is 17 residues long. Between the trimmed V and J ends, which lost 4 bases and 4 bases, there was a span of 23 bases. Germline CDR1 and CDR2: SGHNT and YYREEE (reference sequence). Written as DNA, the CDR3 is TGTGCCAGCAGCCACTGGAGGACAGAGAAAGGGGCCTATGGCTACACCTTC. It specifies CASSHWRTEKGAYGYTF.

There are a few counts of this clone. The J gene is TRBJ2-1, the V gene TRBV9, with 7 nucleotides matching TRBD1. This CDR3 has 18 amino acids. Trimming took 4 bases from V and 2 from J; bases not matched to a gene: 15. The germline V gene encodes CDR1 SGDLS and CDR2 YYNGEE. The CDR3 sequence is CASSRTLERQGTYNEQFF. The CDR3 DNA is TGTGCCAGCAGCCGAACCCTTGAAAGACAGGGAACCTACAATGAGCAGTTCTTC.

The chain couples TRBV7-6 to TRBJ1-2, with 9 bases matching TRBD1. In germline, CDR1 is SGHVS, CDR2 FNYEAQ. The CDR3 length is 17 residues. J lost 4 bases, V lost 1 base, and 10 bases had no gene match. The CDR3 DNA is TGTGCCAGCAGCTTAGTTATTGGGGGGGACAGGGTCTATGGCTACACCTTC. Protein: CASSLVIGGDRVYGYTF.

The V gene is TRBV29-1, the J gene TRBJ1-5, with TRBD1 identical over 9 bases. Germline loops: CDR1 SQVTM, CDR2 ANQGSEA. CDR3 size: 15 residues. The V segment lost 4 bases and the J segment 1 base; nucleotides outside the gene matches: 5. The CDR3 bases are TGCAGCGTTGTCGACAGGGGGTCGAGCAATCAGCCCCAGCATTTT. Amino acid sequence: CSVVDRGSSNQPQHF.

This clone occurred a few times. DNA for the CDR3: TGTGCCAGCAGCTCGTCGACGAGGAGATACGAGCAGTACTTC. This encodes CASSSSTRRYEQYF. The chain uses TRBV7-2 and TRBJ2-7; D gene uncertain. The CDR3 totals 14 residues. Germline V gives CDR1 SGHTA, CDR2 FQGNSA. Trimming shortened V by 4 bases and J by 4 bases, and 14 bases separated the two germline ends.